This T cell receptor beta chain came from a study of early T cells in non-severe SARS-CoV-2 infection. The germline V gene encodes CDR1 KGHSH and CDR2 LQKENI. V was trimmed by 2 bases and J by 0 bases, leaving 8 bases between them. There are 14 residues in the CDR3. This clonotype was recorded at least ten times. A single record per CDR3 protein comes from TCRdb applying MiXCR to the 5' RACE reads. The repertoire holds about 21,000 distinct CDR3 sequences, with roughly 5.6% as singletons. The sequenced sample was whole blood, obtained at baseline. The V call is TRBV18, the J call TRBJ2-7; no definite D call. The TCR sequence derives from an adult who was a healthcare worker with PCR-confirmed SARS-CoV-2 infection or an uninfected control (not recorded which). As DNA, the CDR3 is TGTGCCAGCTCACCAGGGCTCCTCTCCTACGAGCAGTACTTC. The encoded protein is CASSPGLLSYEQYF.